This passage covers 20 T cell receptor beta chains from one sample sequenced in a study of T cells expressing NK-cell markers. With the 5' RACE reads reprocessed, TCRdb shows one record per CDR3 protein and no DNA. This sample's table has 550,000 or so distinct CDR3 sequences. The sequenced sample was blood T cells: a sorted CD56 or NKG2C T cell subset, CD4+ or CD8+ T cells, or bulk PBMC T cells (not recorded which). These receptors originate from a man younger than 30 in good health.

This chain joins TRBV2 and TRBJ1-5. The CDR3 spans 13 residues. Germline V gene data show CDR1 as SNHLY and CDR2 as FYNNEI. CDR3 sequence reads: CASNAYSNQPQHF.

The chain combines TRBV3-1 with TRBJ2-7; TCRdb outputs TRBD2, but without DNA this stays unchecked. In germline, CDR1 is LGHDT, CDR2 YNNKEL (reference sequence). This CDR3 has 14 residues. CDR3 sequence reads: CASRDNYGTYEQYF.

This sequence joins TRBV6-2 or TRBV6-3 and TRBJ2-7. From germline, CDR1 is MNHEY and CDR2 SVGEGT. CDR3 length equals 12 residues. Here the CDR3 reads CASSQRPSEQYF.

The chain joins TRBV20-1 to TRBJ2-2; TCRdb's assignment of TRBD1 cannot be checked, as there is no DNA. This CDR3 spans 22 amino acids. The germline V gene encodes CDR1 DFQATT and CDR2 SNEGSKA (reference sequence). The CDR3 spells CSARDSMLKVDRLPRITGELFF.

The chain's CDR3 is CASSSIQGLGQPQHF. The chain joins TRBV12-3 or TRBV12-4 to TRBJ1-5; TCRdb indicates TRBD1, and absent DNA this call remains unverified. The CDR3 contains 15 residues.

The rearrangement uses TRBV6-1 and TRBJ2-7; TCRdb's assignment of TRBD1 cannot be checked, as there is no DNA. This CDR3 spans 13 amino acids. Germline lookup yields CDR1 MNHNS and CDR2 SASEGT. The CDR3 sequence is CASSQDRRGEQYF.

The genes are TRBV27 and TRBJ1-5. The CDR3 is made up of 15 amino acids. CDR1 is MNHEY and CDR2 is SMNVEV in the germline V gene (reference sequence). This chain's CDR3 is CASSFSGHSNQPQHF.

This sequence joins TRBV25-1 and TRBJ1-2; TCRdb gives TRBD1 as the D gene, but with no DNA this cannot be confirmed. This CDR3 has 14 amino acids. Germline V gene sequence: CDR1 MGHDK, CDR2 SYGVNS. CDR3 amino acids: CASSGGQFGYGYTF.

V is TRBV20-1 and J is TRBJ2-2; TCRdb designates TRBD1, a call that cannot be tested without DNA. Germline V lookup: CDR1 DFQATT, CDR2 SNEGSKA (reference sequence). The CDR3 totals 13 residues. CDR3 residues: CSARTGDTGELFF.

The chain couples TRBV12-3 or TRBV12-4 to TRBJ2-7. The CDR3 runs to 15 residues. The CDR3 region is CASSFRRQFFDEQYF.

The rearrangement links TRBV5-1 to TRBJ2-7. CDR3 length: 14 amino acids. The germline V gene encodes CDR1 SGHRS and CDR2 YFSETQ. The CDR3 here is CASSLGRGSYEQYF.

The V gene is TRBV27, the J gene TRBJ2-1; TCRdb proposes TRBD2, but this gene call is untestable without DNA. The germline gives CDR1 MNHEY, CDR2 SMNVEV (reference sequence). This CDR3 has 16 residues. The CDR3 loop is CASSLLGVAGGGREFF.

The V and J genes are TRBV6-2 or TRBV6-3 and TRBJ1-5. Looked up from germline, CDR1 is MNHEY and CDR2 is SVGEGT. The CDR3 is 11 amino acids. CDR3 sequence reads: CASSYFGPQHF.

The gene calls are TRBV9 and TRBJ2-3; the D gene TCRdb calls, TRBD2, cannot be checked with no DNA. The CDR3 extends over 17 amino acids. The germline gives CDR1 SGDLS, CDR2 YYNGEE. CDR3 region: CASSVDPPGRAADTQYF.

This chain connects TRBV27 to TRBJ2-7; as DNA is missing, the TRBD1 call by TCRdb cannot be tested. This CDR3 comprises 18 residues. CDR1 and CDR2 (germline): MNHEY, SMNVEV (reference sequence). CDR3 protein: CASSLFKTWTGGLSEQYF.

V usage is TRBV5-1 and J usage is TRBJ2-1. Germline-derived CDR1 and CDR2 are SGHRS and YFSETQ. The CDR3 is 16 residues long. Here the CDR3 reads CASSLGDRGSYNEQFF.

The gene calls are TRBV29-1 and TRBJ2-7; with no DNA, the TCRdb D assignment of TRBD1 cannot be verified. The CDR3 is 12 amino acids. Germline V gene lookup returns CDR1 SQVTM and CDR2 ANQGSEA. CDR3 residues: CSVPQGTHEQYF.

This chain joins TRBV6-1 and TRBJ2-7; absent DNA, TCRdb's TRBD1 call cannot be checked. In germline, CDR1 is MNHNS, CDR2 SASEGT. The CDR3 has 15 residues. The CDR3 reads CASRAGSGLFNEQYF.

This chain links TRBV6-2 or TRBV6-3 with TRBJ1-2. The V gene's germline CDR1 is MNHEY and CDR2 SVGEGT. The CDR3 length is 13 residues. The CDR3 sequence is CASSYSGGDGYTF.

The chain joins TRBV7-9 to TRBJ2-5; without DNA, the TCRdb call of TRBD1 cannot be checked. CDR1 SEHNR and CDR2 FQNEAQ come from the germline V gene (reference sequence). The CDR3 covers 15 residues. The CDR3 loop reads CASSKWGTDQETQYF.